This TCR beta chain comes out of a study of cytomegalovirus exposure and HLA in healthy donors. Across the study: Early release data held 80 million to 100 million unique TCRs from HLA-typed donors. General observations from the study: Altogether, 164 TCR beta chains were recorded as cytomegalovirus-associated. Using a false discovery rate of 0.05, a later analysis showed that 15,000 to 20,000 TCR beta sequences were associated with HLA alleles. What a later analysis showed was that several of the most significant clusters appeared linked to common viral pathogens.

Germline V gene data show CDR1 as SGHTA and CDR2 as FQGTGA. The V end lost 1 base, the J end lost 6 bases, and 10 bases lay between the germline ends. The CDR3 is 13 residues long. The PCR employed 60 Vbeta primers together with 13 Jbeta primers. Sequenced by immunoSEQ multiplex PCR; TCRdb stores in-frame clones only, minus some. The table includes more than 110,000 clones, 73% detected once. About this clone itself: What it binds is not known.

Input material: PBMCs. V and J are TRBV7-3 and TRBJ2-7; no reliable D call. The sequence was collected from a human donor in good health. CDR3 residues: CASSLNPRFEQYF. The CDR3 region has the DNA TGTGCCAGCAGCTTAAATCCCCGTTTCGAGCAGTACTTC.